The 30 T cell receptor beta chains reported below all come from one sample, sequenced in a study of shared T cell receptors in the human thymus. Generated by immunoSEQ multiplex PCR, the TCRdb table keeps only in-frame clones and is missing some. The data hold approximately 660,000 clones, with more than 75% observed a single time. The sample was also linked to a second study, of human thymus T cells.

Sequencing input: thymocytes. All receptors come from a boy under three years old with a congenital heart defect.

The chain links TRBV4-1 to TRBJ1-1; 8 bases are a match to TRBD1. CDR3 length equals 16 residues. Germline V gene sequence: CDR1 MGHRA, CDR2 YSYEKL. Trimming at V came to 3 bases and at J to 3 bases, leaving 9 bases not matched to a gene. The CDR3 DNA reads TGCGCCAGCAGCCACGATCGGGTACAGGGGGACACTGAAGCTTTCTTT. Translating gives CASSHDRVQGDTEAFF.

This chain links TRBV27 with TRBJ1-2, with 9 bases aligning to TRBD1. The CDR3 spans 14 residues. CDR1 is MNHEY, CDR2 SMNVEV, per germline (reference sequence). With 8 bases clipped from V and 4 bases from J, the junction kept 8 bases outside the gene matches. The CDR3 sequence: CASSGQGRSYGYTF. The CDR3 nucleotides read TGTGCCAGCTCGGGACAGGGAAGAAGCTATGGCTACACCTTC.

This chain uses TRBV2 with TRBJ2-2, with TRBD2 matching 8 bases. V was pared by 6 bases and J by 5 bases, with 5 bases of the junction left unmatched. CDR3 length: 14 amino acids. Germline CDR1 SNHLY, CDR2 FYNNEI. CDR3 sequence (DNA): TGTGCCAGCAGGGGACTAGGGCCGACCGGGGAGCTGTTTTTT. Translation gives CASRGLGPTGELFF.

The chain uses TRBV7-9 and TRBJ1-2, with D perhaps TRBD1 (6 bases). There are 16 residues in the CDR3. The germline V and J ends were trimmed by 5 bases and 1 base, with 17 bases remaining between them. Germline loops: CDR1 SEHNR, CDR2 FQNEAQ (reference sequence). CDR3 DNA sequence: TGTGCCAGCAGCGACAGGAACGAACGATTTAACTATGGCTACACCTTC. Residues: CASSDRNERFNYGYTF.

This chain joins TRBV7-3 and TRBJ1-1, with TRBD1 matching over 10 bases. Germline CDR1 reads SGHTA; CDR2 reads FQGTGA. The CDR3 is 15 amino acids. The junction had 5 bases not matched to a gene; V was cut back by 4 bases and J by 3 bases. The CDR3 is CASSSDRGPDTEAFF. The CDR3 DNA is TGTGCCAGCAGCTCCGACAGGGGGCCGGACACTGAAGCTTTCTTT.

The chain carries TRBV27 and TRBJ1-2; D may be TRBD1 (5 bases). Germline assignment: CDR1 MNHEY and CDR2 SMNVEV (reference sequence). V lost 4 bases, J lost 4 bases, and 16 bases lay in between. This CDR3 is 15 amino acids long. The CDR3 nucleotides read TGTGCCAGCAGTTCGAGACAGACCAGGCGCTATGGCTACACCTTC. It is translated as CASSSRQTRRYGYTF.

V and J are TRBV28 and TRBJ2-5; maybe TRBD1 (6 bases). V shed 6 bases and J shed 5 bases, with 22 bases lying between them. Germline V gene sequence: CDR1 MDHEN, CDR2 SYDVKM. The CDR3 has 16 amino acids. CDR3 sequence: CASSTSAGALWETQYF. The CDR3 DNA reads as TGTGCCAGCAGCACCTCGGCAGGGGCGTTGTGGGAGACCCAGTACTTC. The full variable domain, rest sourced from reference TRBV28 and TRBJ2-5, is DVKVTQSSRYLVKRTGEKVFLECVQDMDHENMFWYRQDPGLGLRLIYFSYDVKMKEKGDIPEGYSVSREKKERFSLILESASTNQTSMYLCASSTSAGALWETQYFGPGTRLLVL.

The chain links TRBV5-1 to TRBJ1-5, with no clear D. Deletions cut 0 bases from V and 2 bases from J, with 9 bases between. This CDR3 spans 15 amino acids. The V gene's germline CDR1 is SGHRS and CDR2 YFSETQ. The chain's CDR3 is CASSLDPGRNQPQHF. DNA of the CDR3: TGCGCCAGCAGCTTGGACCCAGGTCGCAATCAGCCCCAGCATTTT.

V and J are TRBV4-3 and TRBJ2-3; 12 bases match TRBD2. J lost 5 bases, V lost 0 bases, and 9 bases had no gene match. The CDR3 loop spans 18 amino acids. CDR1 and CDR2 (germline): LGHNA, YSLEER. CDR3 nucleotides: TGCGCCAGCAGCCAAGACGGATGGACTAGCGGGAACCTAGATACGCAGTATTTT. Translation gives CASSQDGWTSGNLDTQYF.

The CDR3, as DNA: TGTGCCAGTTCTATGGAGGGGGCTGGGCCCCAGCATTTT. Translation: CASSMEGAGPQHF. This sequence joins TRBV19 and TRBJ1-5; TRBD1 matches 7 bases. Germline CDR1 is LNHDA and CDR2 is SQIVND (reference sequence). The CDR3 spans 13 residues. J was trimmed by 9 bases and V by 8 bases; bases with no gene match: 10.

The chain uses TRBV29-1 and TRBJ1-1; D uncertain. The CDR3 extends over 13 amino acids. Trimming left V 6 bases short and J 7 bases short, with 18 bases between. The germline gives CDR1 SQVTM, CDR2 ANQGSEA. CDR3 DNA sequence: TGCAGCGTGTCTGACCCTCCCCGGGGTGAAGCTTTCTTT. Translation: CSVSDPPRGEAFF.

The chain joins TRBV28 to TRBJ2-2; 10 nucleotides line up with TRBD2. Germline trimming cut 2 bases from V and 1 base from J; bases unmatched to any gene: 10. CDR1 and CDR2 (germline): MDHEN, SYDVKM. This CDR3 has 19 amino acids. The CDR3 coding sequence is TGTGCCAGCAGTTTAGCCTCCTGGGGGACTAGCGTGAACACCGGGGAGCTGTTTTTT. This gives the protein CASSLASWGTSVNTGELFF.

V and J are TRBV7-6 and TRBJ2-7, with TRBD2 as a possible D gene (6 bases). Germline loops: CDR1 SGHVS, CDR2 FNYEAQ. V was clipped by 2 bases and J by 6 bases, with 20 bases between them. CDR3 length: 16 amino acids. The CDR3 protein is CASSLTTPILGSEQYF. The CDR3 DNA reads as TGTGCCAGCAGCTTAACGACCCCAATCCTCGGGAGCGAGCAGTACTTC.

The V and J genes are TRBV12-5 and TRBJ1-1, with no clear D. Germline V gene data show CDR1 as LGHNT and CDR2 as FRNRAP. Trimming took 6 bases from V and 3 from J, leaving 8 bases between them. This CDR3 is 12 amino acids long. The CDR3 loop reads CASGQSDTEAFF. The CDR3 DNA reads TGTGCTAGTGGCCAAAGCGACACTGAAGCTTTCTTT.

The V call is TRBV29-1, the J call TRBJ1-5, with TRBD1 identical over 7 bases. J was trimmed by 4 bases and V by 3 bases; bases with no gene match: 9. Per germline, CDR1 SQVTM and CDR2 ANQGSEA. The CDR3 has 15 residues. CDR3 protein: CSVDPGTVTNQPQHF. Written as DNA, the CDR3 is TGCAGCGTTGACCCCGGGACAGTGACGAATCAGCCCCAGCATTTT.

CDR3 region: CARDPRDRSTDTQYF. The CDR3 DNA reads as TGTGCCAGAGACCCCCGGGACAGGAGCACAGATACGCAGTATTTT. V gene TRBV6-4 combines with J gene TRBJ2-3; 8 bases are a match to TRBD1. The germline V gene encodes CDR1 MRHNA and CDR2 SNTAGT. Losses at the gene ends were 9 bases for V and 0 bases for J; bases not matched to a gene: 8. The CDR3 length is 15 residues.

The genes are TRBV11-2 and TRBJ2-1; 11 bases align to TRBD2. With V trimmed by 6 bases and J by 7 bases, 5 bases remained unmatched. CDR1 SGHAT and CDR2 FQNNGV come from the germline V gene. The CDR3 sequence is 14 residues long. CDR3 sequence: CASRRLAGNNEQFF. The CDR3 DNA sequence: TGTGCCAGCAGACGACTAGCGGGGAATAATGAGCAGTTCTTC. The complete variable domain, with remaining parts taken from reference TRBV11-2 and TRBJ2-1, reads EAGVAQSPRYKIIEKRQSVAFWCNPISGHATLYWYQQILGQGPKLLIQFQNNGVVDDSQLPKDRFSAERLKGVDSTLKIQPAKLEDSAVYLCASRRLAGNNEQFFGPGTRLTVL.

The chain recombines TRBV5-1 with TRBJ2-3, with 8 bases that match TRBD2. V gave up 6 bases and J gave up 0 bases; unmatched junction bases: 9. This CDR3 has 16 amino acids. Germline V gives CDR1 SGHRS, CDR2 YFSETQ. The CDR3 nucleotides read TGCGCCAGCACCCCCGGGGGGGGTGGGAGCACAGATACGCAGTATTTT. The encoded protein is CASTPGGGGSTDTQYF.

The chain uses TRBV2 and TRBJ2-1; 8 bases match TRBD2. The CDR3 spans 19 residues. Looked up from germline, CDR1 is SNHLY and CDR2 is FYNNEI. V lost 2 bases and J lost 4; bases outside the gene matches: 16. As DNA, the CDR3 is TGTGCCAGCAGTGAATTTGCGGGAGGCTCCTTTAGGGGGTACAATGAGCAGTTCTTC. Protein sequence: CASSEFAGGSFRGYNEQFF.

The J gene is TRBJ2-6, the V gene TRBV5-1; 8 positions match TRBD1. Per germline, CDR1 SGHRS and CDR2 YFSETQ. The V and J ends lost 0 bases and 2 bases, in that order; junction bases with no gene match: 13. The CDR3 runs to 20 residues. The CDR3 nucleotides are TGCGCCAGCAGCTTGGTTGCCGGACAGGGTCAATTAGCTGGGGCCAACGTCCTGACTTTC. Its translation is CASSLVAGQGQLAGANVLTF.

The V call is TRBV10-3, the J call TRBJ2-1; 9 bases fit TRBD2. CDR1 is ENHRY and CDR2 is SYGVKD in the germline V gene. The CDR3 consists of 13 residues. After removal of 11 bases from V and 8 bases from J, the junction contained 10 bases not matched to a gene. The CDR3 loop is CASLAGEVDEQFF. The CDR3 nucleotides are TGTGCCTCCTTAGCGGGAGAGGTAGATGAGCAGTTCTTC.

This clone was seen once. The chain links TRBV10-3 to TRBJ2-3; 7 nucleotides agree with TRBD2. V dropped 0 bases and J dropped 3; count of bases not matched to a gene: 12. Germline lookup yields CDR1 ENHRY and CDR2 SYGVKD. The CDR3 totals 18 residues. This chain's CDR3 is CAISESGSGRLGTDTQYF. The CDR3 coding sequence is TGTGCCATCAGTGAGTCGGGTAGCGGGCGATTGGGAACAGATACGCAGTATTTT.

Remarks on this clone: In the same sample, other DNA sequences code for this CDR3. The chain has TRBV20-1 and TRBJ2-7; weak D call: TRBD2 (5 bases). Germline CDR1 reads DFQATT; CDR2 reads SNEGSKA (reference sequence). Trimming stripped 6 bases from V and 4 bases from J, with 7 bases between. This CDR3 contains 10 residues. CDR3 sequence (DNA): TGCAGTGCGGGCGGGTACGAGCAGTACTTC. Translating it yields CSAGGYEQYF.

The chain joins TRBV5-1 to TRBJ2-5; TRBD1 is a possible D gene (6 bases). CDR3 length equals 14 residues. Germline CDR1 reads SGHRS; CDR2 reads YFSETQ. Trimming cost V 0 bases and J 5 bases, with 11 bases left between them. The CDR3 loop reads CASSLVWGRETQYF. The CDR3 coding sequence is TGCGCCAGCAGCTTGGTTTGGGGGCGGGAGACCCAGTACTTC.

The V call is TRBV4-3, the J call TRBJ2-5; 8 bases agree with TRBD2. Germline CDR1 reads LGHNA; CDR2 reads YSLEER. This CDR3 is built from 18 residues. J was trimmed by 7 bases and V by 1 base; bases with no gene match: 17. CDR3 protein: CASSQVDSGSYPAGTQYF. The CDR3 DNA reads as TGCGCCAGCAGCCAAGTCGACAGCGGGAGCTACCCCGCGGGGACCCAGTACTTC.

The V gene is TRBV6-1, the J gene TRBJ2-1, with 10 positions matching TRBD1. V was clipped by 3 bases and J by 7 bases; unmatched bases: 9. The CDR3 runs 16 residues. Germline V CDR1 and CDR2: MNHNS, SASEGT. The CDR3 bases are TGTGCCAGCAGTGATCCGGGACAGGGGTTCGGTAATGAGCAGTTCTTC. This codes for CASSDPGQGFGNEQFF.

The rearrangement links TRBV30 to TRBJ2-1; TRBD2 matches 10 bases. The V gene end was trimmed by 4 bases and the J gene end by 9 bases; junction bases not matched to a gene: 6. Per the germline V gene, CDR1 is GTSNPN and CDR2 is SVGIG (reference sequence). The CDR3 runs to 13 residues. The DNA for the CDR3 is TGTGCCTGGACTAGCGGGAGAGACGGTGAGCAGTTCTTC. Amino acids: CAWTSGRDGEQFF.

A few counts support this clone. The chain recombines TRBV19 with TRBJ1-5; D possibly corresponds to TRBD1 (6 bases). Germline values: CDR1 LNHDA, CDR2 SQIVND (reference sequence). V shed 4 bases and J shed 0 bases, with 19 bases lying between them. There are 18 residues in the CDR3. CDR3 sequence (DNA): TGTGCCAGTAGTAAATCGGCGCAGGGGCCTCATAGCAATCAGCCCCAGCATTTT. This codes for CASSKSAQGPHSNQPQHF.

V usage is TRBV5-6 and J usage is TRBJ1-1, with TRBD1 identical over 7 bases. Germline loops: CDR1 SGHDT, CDR2 YYEEEE. CDR3 size: 15 residues. With 4 bases clipped from V and 7 bases from J, the junction kept 13 bases outside the gene matches. In DNA form, the CDR3 reads TGTGCCAGCAGCAAAGGGGGCGCCAGTCCCAATGAAGCTTTCTTT. This encodes CASSKGGASPNEAFF.

The chain uses TRBV2 and TRBJ2-5; D gene unclear. V lost 4 bases and J lost 0, with 6 bases in between. There are 13 residues in the CDR3. The germline gives CDR1 SNHLY, CDR2 FYNNEI. The CDR3 reads CASSVSYQETQYF. The CDR3 DNA sequence: TGTGCCAGCAGTGTGAGCTACCAAGAGACCCAGTACTTC.